What follows are 11 T cell receptor beta chains derived from one specimen sequenced in a study of cytomegalovirus exposure and HLA in healthy donors. In the PCR, 60 Vbeta and 13 Jbeta primers were used. Clones were read by immunoSEQ multiplex PCR, and TCRdb kept only the in-frame ones, dropping some. This table has roughly 150,000 clones, more than 75% appearing once. The specimen sequenced was PBMCs. Receptor source: a man younger than 40 in good health and CMV-seropositive.

A single count supports this clone. This sequence joins TRBV6-1 and TRBJ2-7, with 12 bases matching TRBD2. CDR1 and CDR2 from the germline V gene are MNHNS and SASEGT. V was pared by 6 bases and J by 0 bases, with 0 bases of the junction left unmatched. The CDR3 has 14 amino acids. The CDR3 DNA follows: TGTGCCAGCAGGACTAGCGGGAGCTCCTACGAGCAGTACGTC. Protein sequence: CASRTSGSSYEQYV.

This chain joins TRBV6-6 and TRBJ1-4, with D hard to call. Germline V gene data show CDR1 as MNHNY and CDR2 as SVGAGI (reference sequence). This CDR3 spans 12 amino acids. V lost 0 bases, J lost 8 bases, and 4 bases lay in between. The CDR3 nucleotides are TGTGCCAGCAGTTACTCGGAGGAAAAACTGTTTTTT. This translates into CASSYSEEKLFF.

This clone was recorded only once. This sample includes further DNA sequences coding for the same CDR3. This sequence joins TRBV18 and TRBJ2-7, with TRBD1 matching 8 bases. This CDR3 region has 14 residues. The germline gives CDR1 KGHSH, CDR2 LQKENI. J was trimmed by 2 bases and V by 3 bases; bases with no gene match: 3. CDR3 amino acids: CASSPGTGTYEQYF. The CDR3 nucleotides read TGTGCCAGCTCACCTGGGACAGGTACCTACGAGCAGTACTTC.

The chain couples TRBV6-1 to TRBJ1-2; 7 positions match TRBD1. Germline V gene lookup returns CDR1 MNHNS and CDR2 SASEGT. The J segment lost 4 bases and the V segment lost 5 bases, leaving 7 bases of the junction unmatched. CDR3 length: 14 residues. Here the CDR3 DNA reads TGTGCCAGCAGTACAGGGGCCCAACTCTATGGCTACACCTTC. It specifies CASSTGAQLYGYTF.

The V call is TRBV18, the J call TRBJ2-2; D not resolved. The CDR3 totals 15 residues. The germline V and J ends were trimmed by 6 bases and 0 bases, with 11 bases remaining between them. CDR1 is KGHSH and CDR2 is LQKENI in the germline V gene. The chain's CDR3 is CASSPNTANTGELFF. DNA of the CDR3: TGTGCCAGCTCGCCAAACACCGCGAACACCGGGGAGCTGTTTTTT.

The rearrangement joins TRBV27 to TRBJ2-1; TRBD2 might be the D (6 bases). The CDR3 runs to 14 residues. Germline V gene lookup returns CDR1 MNHEY and CDR2 SMNVEV (reference sequence). With 2 bases removed from V and 4 bases from J, the gap between germline ends came to 9 bases. DNA for the CDR3: TGTGCCAGCAGTTTAGGGGGGATATACAATGAGCAGTTCTTC. Translating gives CASSLGGIYNEQFF.

The rearrangement uses TRBV30 and TRBJ1-5; 7 positions agree with TRBD1. From germline, CDR1 is GTSNPN and CDR2 SVGIG (reference sequence). The CDR3 sequence is 13 residues long. With 1 base clipped from V and 4 bases from J, the junction kept 1 base outside the gene matches. The CDR3 DNA reads TGTGCCTGGAGTGGGGGACAGAATCAGCCCCAGCATTTT. It codes for CAWSGGQNQPQHF.

This chain uses TRBV5-4 with TRBJ2-7; D is uncertain. Germline V lookup: CDR1 SGHNT, CDR2 YYREEE (reference sequence). The V end lost 0 bases, the J end lost 8 bases, and 9 bases lay between the germline ends. The CDR3 totals 12 residues. For the CDR3, the DNA is TGTGCCAGCAGCTTGGAGCTTAGCAAGCAGTACTTC. This encodes CASSLELSKQYF.

In regard to this clone: One junction end disagrees with the germline gene, perhaps due to a read error. J is TRBJ2-7 and V is TRBV7-3, with 12 bases aligning to TRBD1. The CDR3 extends over 12 amino acids. Germline-derived CDR1 and CDR2 are SGHTA and FQGTGA. CDR3 nucleotide sequence: TGTGCCAGCAGCCCGGGACAGGGGGCCTTCACCTTC. Its protein product is CASSPGQGAFTF.

The chain employs TRBV10-3 and TRBJ2-7; D is possibly TRBD1 (6 bases). This CDR3 spans 13 amino acids. Per the germline V gene, CDR1 is ENHRY and CDR2 is SYGVKD. With 4 bases removed from V and 1 base from J, the gap between germline ends came to 8 bases. The CDR3 sequence is CAISGGQSYEQYF. In nucleotides, the CDR3 is TGTGCCATCAGTGGGGGACAATCCTACGAGCAGTACTTC.

The rearrangement links TRBV9 to TRBJ2-3; 8 bases match TRBD1. Germline CDR1 and CDR2: SGDLS and YYNGEE. This CDR3 has 15 residues. V lost 4 bases, J lost 6 bases, and 10 bases stayed unmatched. The CDR3: CASSSRTGFKDTQYF. Here the CDR3 DNA reads TGTGCCAGCAGCTCCCGGACAGGGTTTAAGGATACGCAGTATTTT.